This T cell receptor (beta chain) appears in the sequencing data of a study of early stage breast cancer tumors. With 0 bases removed from V and 2 bases from J, the gap between germline ends came to 9 bases. Looked up from germline, CDR1 is SGDLS and CDR2 is YYNGEE. CDR3 size: 14 residues. The protocol was immunoSEQ multiplex PCR, while the TCRdb copy is restricted to in-frame clones and leaves out a portion. The repertoire includes about 30,000 clones, 60% to 80% of them detected once, and about 9.4% sits in the top ten. Comment on this clone: The sample has other DNA sequences that encode this CDR3 too.

The sample taken for sequencing was breast tumor tissue. The chain joins TRBV9 to TRBJ2-7; D may be TRBD2 (6 bases). This TCR was recovered from a person younger than 45 with breast cancer. For the CDR3, the DNA is TGTGCCAGCAGCGTAGCCCCGGGAGCCTACGAGCAGTACTTC. It is translated as CASSVAPGAYEQYF.